This TCR beta chain comes out of a study of cytomegalovirus exposure and HLA in healthy donors. Germline-derived CDR1 and CDR2 are PRHDT and FYEKMQ (reference sequence). Unmatched junction bases numbered 7, after V lost 8 bases and J lost 4 bases. CDR3 length: 15 residues. Primers for the PCR totalled 60 Vbeta and 13 Jbeta. TCRdb's copy holds only in-frame clones and misses some; the assay was immunoSEQ multiplex PCR. The sample lists tens of thousands of clones, approximately 65% occurring once. V usage is TRBV13 and J usage is TRBJ2-1, with TRBD2 matching 11 bases. The receptor comes from a man aged 25-45 years in good health and CMV-seronegative. The sequencing sample was made of PBMCs. CDR3 in DNA: TGTGCCAGCCTGCTAGCGGGAGGTTATTACAATGAGCAGTTCTTC. It is translated as CASLLAGGYYNEQFF. Complete variable domain (other parts from reference TRBV13 and TRBJ2-1): AAGVIQSPRHLIKEKRETATLKCYPIPRHDTVYWYQQGPGQDPQFLISFYEKMQSDKGSIPDRFSAQQFSDYHSELNMSSLELGDSALYFCASLLAGGYYNEQFFGPGTRLTVL.